The present T cell receptor beta chain was sequenced within a study of blood T cell repertoires in COVID-19. Study-level background: There were acute and convalescent COVID-19 samples, and they came from the United States, Italy and Spain.

TCRdb's copy holds only in-frame clones and misses some; the assay was immunoSEQ multiplex PCR. The repertoire holds roughly 200,000 clones, with 83% as singletons. The CDR3 covers 14 residues. In germline, CDR1 is SEHNR, CDR2 FQNEAQ (reference sequence). V was trimmed by 1 base and J by 7 bases, leaving 11 bases between them. The J gene is TRBJ2-1, the V gene TRBV7-9; a weak D match, TRBD2 (6 bases). Material: peripheral blood. The receptor comes from a woman in her 30s with COVID-19, enrolled during active disease. In nucleotides, the CDR3 is TGTGCCAGCAGCTTAGGAATGCGGGGTAATGAGCAGTTCTTC. It specifies CASSLGMRGNEQFF.